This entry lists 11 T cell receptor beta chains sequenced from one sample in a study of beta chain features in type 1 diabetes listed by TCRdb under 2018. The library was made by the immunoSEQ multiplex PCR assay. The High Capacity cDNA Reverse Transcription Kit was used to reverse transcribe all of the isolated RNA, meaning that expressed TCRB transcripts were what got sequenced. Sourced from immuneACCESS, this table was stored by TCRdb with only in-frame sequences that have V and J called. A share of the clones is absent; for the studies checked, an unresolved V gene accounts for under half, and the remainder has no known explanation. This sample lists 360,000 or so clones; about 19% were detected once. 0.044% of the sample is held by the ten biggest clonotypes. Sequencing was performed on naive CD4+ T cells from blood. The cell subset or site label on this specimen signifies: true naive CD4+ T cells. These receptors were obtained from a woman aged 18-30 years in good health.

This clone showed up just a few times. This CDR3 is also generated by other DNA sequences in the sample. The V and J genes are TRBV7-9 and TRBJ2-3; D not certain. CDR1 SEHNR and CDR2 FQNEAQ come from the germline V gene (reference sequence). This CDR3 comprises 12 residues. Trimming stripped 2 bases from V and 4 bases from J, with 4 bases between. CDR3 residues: CASSLTADTQYF. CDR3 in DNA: TGTGCCAGCAGCTTAACGGCAGATACGCAGTATTTT.

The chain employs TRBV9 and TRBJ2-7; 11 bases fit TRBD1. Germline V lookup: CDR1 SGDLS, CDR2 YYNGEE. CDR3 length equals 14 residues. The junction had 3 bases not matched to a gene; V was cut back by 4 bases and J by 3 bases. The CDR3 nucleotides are TGTGCCAGCAGCTCGGGACAGGGGGTCTACGAGCAGTACTTC. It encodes CASSSGQGVYEQYF.

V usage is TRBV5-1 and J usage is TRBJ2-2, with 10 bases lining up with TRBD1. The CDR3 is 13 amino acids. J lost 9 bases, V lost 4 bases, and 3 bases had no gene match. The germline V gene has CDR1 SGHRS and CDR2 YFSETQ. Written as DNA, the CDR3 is TGCGCCAGCAGCCCCGACAGGGGGCGGGAGCTGTTTTTT. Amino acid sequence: CASSPDRGRELFF.

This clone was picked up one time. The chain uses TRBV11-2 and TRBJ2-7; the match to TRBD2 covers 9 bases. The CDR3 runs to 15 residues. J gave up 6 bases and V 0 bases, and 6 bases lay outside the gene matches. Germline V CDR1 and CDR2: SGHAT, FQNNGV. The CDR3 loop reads CASSLDPAGGSEQYF. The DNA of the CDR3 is TGTGCCAGCAGCTTAGACCCAGCGGGAGGTAGCGAGCAGTACTTC.

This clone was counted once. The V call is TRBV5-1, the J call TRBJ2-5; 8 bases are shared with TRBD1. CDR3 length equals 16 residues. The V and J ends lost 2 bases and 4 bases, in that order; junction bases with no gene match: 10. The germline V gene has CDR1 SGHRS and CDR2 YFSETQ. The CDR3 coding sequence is TGCGCCAGCAGCTTCGGACAGGGAGGATCCCCAGAGACCCAGTACTTC. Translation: CASSFGQGGSPETQYF. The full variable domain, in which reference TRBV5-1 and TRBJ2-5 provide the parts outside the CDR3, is KAGVTQTPRYLIKTRGQQVTLSCSPISGHRSVSWYQQTPGQGLQFLFEYFSETQRNKGNFPGRFSGRQFSNSRSEMNVSTLELGDSALYLCASSFGQGGSPETQYFGPGTRLLVL.

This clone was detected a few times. The CDR3 loop reads CASSSDRANTDTQYF. CDR3 bases: TGTGCCAGCTCATCGGACAGGGCGAACACAGATACGCAGTATTTT. The chain recombines TRBV18 with TRBJ2-3, with 8 bases that match TRBD1. V shed 5 bases and J 2 bases; nucleotides not matched to a gene: 6. Germline assignment: CDR1 KGHSH and CDR2 LQKENI. This CDR3 is built from 15 residues.

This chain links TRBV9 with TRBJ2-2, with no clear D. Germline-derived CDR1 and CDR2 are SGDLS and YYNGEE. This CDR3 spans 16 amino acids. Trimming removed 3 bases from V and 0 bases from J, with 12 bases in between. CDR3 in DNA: TGTGCCAGCAGCGGAGAGGTATACGCGAACACCGGGGAGCTGTTTTTT. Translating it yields CASSGEVYANTGELFF.

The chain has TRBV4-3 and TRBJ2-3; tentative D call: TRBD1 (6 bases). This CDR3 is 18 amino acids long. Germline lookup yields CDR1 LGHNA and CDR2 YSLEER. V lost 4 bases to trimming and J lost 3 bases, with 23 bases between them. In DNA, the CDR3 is TGCGCCAGCAGCCGGGGAACTACCAGGGGTCTGAGAACAGATACGCAGTATTTT. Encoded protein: CASSRGTTRGLRTDTQYF.

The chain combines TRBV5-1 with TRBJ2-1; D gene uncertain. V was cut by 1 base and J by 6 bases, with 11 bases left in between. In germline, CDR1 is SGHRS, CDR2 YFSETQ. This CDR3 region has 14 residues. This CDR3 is CASSLIPQTNEQFF. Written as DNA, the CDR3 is TGCGCCAGCAGCTTGATCCCACAGACCAATGAGCAGTTCTTC.

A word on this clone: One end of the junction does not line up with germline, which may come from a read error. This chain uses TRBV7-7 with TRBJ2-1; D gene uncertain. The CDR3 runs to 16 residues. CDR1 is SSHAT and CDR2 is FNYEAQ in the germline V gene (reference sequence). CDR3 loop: CASSLVPAYSYNEQFF. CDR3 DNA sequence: TGTGCTAGCAGCCTAGTCCCTGCCTACTCCTACAATGAGCAGTTCTTC. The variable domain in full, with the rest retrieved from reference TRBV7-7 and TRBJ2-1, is GAGVSQSPRYKVTKRGQDVTLRCDPISSHATLYWYQQALGQGPEFLTYFNYEAQPDKSGLPSDRFSAERPEGSISTLTIQRTEQRDSAMYRCASSLVPAYSYNEQFFGPGTRLTVL.

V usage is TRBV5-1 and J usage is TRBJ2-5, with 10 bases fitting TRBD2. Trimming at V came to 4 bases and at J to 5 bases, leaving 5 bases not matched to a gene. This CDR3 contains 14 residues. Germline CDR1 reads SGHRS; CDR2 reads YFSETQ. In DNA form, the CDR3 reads TGCGCCAGCAGCCAACTAGCGGGAAGGGAGACCCAGTACTTC. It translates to CASSQLAGRETQYF.